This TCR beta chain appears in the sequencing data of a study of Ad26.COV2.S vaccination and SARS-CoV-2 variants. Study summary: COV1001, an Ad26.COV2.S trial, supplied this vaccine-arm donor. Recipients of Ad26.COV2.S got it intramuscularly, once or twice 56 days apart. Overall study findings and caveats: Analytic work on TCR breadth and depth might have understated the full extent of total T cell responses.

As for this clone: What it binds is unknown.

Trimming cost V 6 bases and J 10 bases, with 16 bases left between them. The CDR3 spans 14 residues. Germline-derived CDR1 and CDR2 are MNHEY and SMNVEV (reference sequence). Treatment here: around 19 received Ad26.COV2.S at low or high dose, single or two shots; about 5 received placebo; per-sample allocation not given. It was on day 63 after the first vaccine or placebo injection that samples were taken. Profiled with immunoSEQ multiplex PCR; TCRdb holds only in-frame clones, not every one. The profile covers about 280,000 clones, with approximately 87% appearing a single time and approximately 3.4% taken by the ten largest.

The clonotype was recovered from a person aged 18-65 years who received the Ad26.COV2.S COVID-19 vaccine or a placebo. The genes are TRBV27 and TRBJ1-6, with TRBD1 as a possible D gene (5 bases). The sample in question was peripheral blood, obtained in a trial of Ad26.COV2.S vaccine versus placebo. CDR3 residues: CASRAQGLGSPLHF. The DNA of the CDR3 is TGTGCCAGCAGGGCCCAGGGTTTAGGATCACCCCTCCACTTT.